This T cell receptor (beta chain) stems from a study of CD8+CD57+ T cells in acquired aplastic anemia. As for the study in general: When averaged, DNA from sorted CD4+ and CD8+ cells came to about 2.9 ug.

This CDR3 has 14 residues. The ends were cut back, 0 bases at V and 6 bases at J, with 13 bases in the middle. CDR1 and CDR2 from the germline V gene are SGHRS and YFSETQ. In regard to this clonotype: The antigen remains unidentified.

Study-level findings and limits: There were over 25 CD8+ CDR3 sequences that occurred in both patients and controls. CD8+ Simpson's diversity did not differ significantly between patients and controls.

In patients chosen for sequencing, flow cytometry had shown CD8+CD57+ cell expansion. The template used for profiling TCR beta VDJ and CDR3 was genomic DNA. TCRdb reanalysed the reads using MiXCR and keeps one entry per CDR3 protein. The sample consists of roughly 180,000 distinct CDR3 sequences, 48% of them appearing once. This TCR derives from a human donor with aplastic anemia. The sample taken for sequencing was sorted CD4+, CD8+, or CD8+CD57+ T cells (not recorded which) from PBMCs. V and J are TRBV5-1 and TRBJ2-7; D call uncertain. The CDR3: CASSLVASIPEQYF. The CDR3 DNA reads TGCGCCAGCAGCTTGGTGGCCAGCATCCCCGAGCAGTACTTC.